A single sample gave rise to the 27 T cell receptor beta chains below, sequenced in a study of T cell responses to AZD1222 COVID-19 vaccine. Repertoires were generated with immunoSEQ multiplex PCR, while TCRdb's copy carries only in-frame clones and drops some. The sample consists of around 50,000 clones, about 86% of them appearing once. The sequences come from peripheral blood, collected 28 days after the second AZD1222 dose. The receptors were sampled from an adult who received the AZD1222 COVID-19 vaccine.

This chain joins TRBV10-3 and TRBJ2-2; TRBD1 matches 8 bases. The CDR3 extends over 15 amino acids. CDR1 is ENHRY, CDR2 SYGVKD, per germline. V was pared by 7 bases and J by 4 bases, with 8 bases of the junction left unmatched. This chain's CDR3 is CAINPGGASTGELFF. The DNA for the CDR3 is TGTGCCATCAACCCAGGGGGCGCGAGCACCGGGGAGCTGTTTTTT.

The V call is TRBV5-1, the J call TRBJ2-1, with D possibly called TRBD1 or TRBD2 (6 bases each). Germline V gene sequence: CDR1 SGHRS, CDR2 YFSETQ. V was trimmed by 0 bases and J by 7 bases, leaving 11 bases between them. This CDR3 comprises 14 residues. CDR3 sequence (DNA): TGCGCCAGCAGCTTGGACGGGGGCAAGAATGAGCAGTTCTTC. It translates to CASSLDGGKNEQFF.

Concerning this clone: Distinct nucleotide sequences in the sample also encode this CDR3. This chain links TRBV18 with TRBJ2-7, with D unclear. Germline CDR1 and CDR2: KGHSH and LQKENI. This CDR3 contains 13 residues. V was pared by 2 bases and J by 5 bases, with 10 bases between. The CDR3, as DNA: TGTGCCAGCTCACCAAATGGCGGCGACGAGCAGTACTTC. As protein: CASSPNGGDEQYF.

V usage is TRBV7-3 and J usage is TRBJ2-2; D may be TRBD1 or TRBD2 (5 bases each). V was pared by 4 bases and J by 6 bases, with 18 bases between. Germline V CDR1 and CDR2: SGHTA, FQGTGA. This CDR3 has 16 amino acids. The CDR3 bases are TGTGCCAGCAGCTACACCGGGACCCCAGGCGCCGGGGAGCTGTTTTTT. Amino acids: CASSYTGTPGAGELFF.

The chain recombines TRBV24-1 with TRBJ1-1, with D possibly being TRBD1 (6 bases). In germline, CDR1 is KGHDR, CDR2 SFDVKD. Trimming left V 4 bases short and J 4 bases short, with 15 bases between. The CDR3 runs 15 residues. The CDR3 region has the DNA TGTGCCACCAGTGACGCAGGGGTCCCAAGCACTGAAGCTTTCTTT. Translation: CATSDAGVPSTEAFF.

The J gene is TRBJ1-5, the V gene TRBV12-3 or TRBV12-4; tentatively, D is TRBD1 (6 bases). V was pared by 1 base and J by 5 bases, with 6 bases between. This CDR3 contains 13 residues. Here the CDR3 DNA reads TGTGCCAGCAGTTTAGGACAGGATCAGCCCCAGCATTTT. Protein product: CASSLGQDQPQHF.

The CDR3 DNA reads as TGTGCCAGCAGGAGACAGGGCGGCGGCTACACCTTC. Amino acids: CASRRQGGGYTF. V and J are TRBV28 and TRBJ1-2; TRBD1 aligns across 7 bases. CDR1 and CDR2 (germline): MDHEN, SYDVKM. This CDR3 is 12 amino acids long. V lost 6 bases to trimming and J lost 8 bases; unmatched junction nucleotides: 6.

This sequence joins TRBV18 and TRBJ2-2; TRBD1 might be the D (6 bases). Trimming removed 4 bases from V and 4 bases from J, with 10 bases in between. This CDR3 region has 14 residues. Germline V gene data show CDR1 as KGHSH and CDR2 as LQKENI. CDR3: CASSQGVGTGELFF. CDR3 nucleotide sequence: TGTGCCAGCTCACAGGGGGTCGGCACCGGGGAGCTGTTTTTT.

J is TRBJ1-2 and V is TRBV7-9; D is unresolved. Trimming took off 5 bases at V and 4 bases at J, with 11 bases between the two ends. Germline V CDR1 and CDR2: SEHNR, FQNEAQ (reference sequence). The CDR3 has 13 amino acids. The CDR3 is CASSPFGSYGYTF. The CDR3 bases are TGTGCCAGCAGCCCCTTTGGGTCCTATGGCTACACCTTC.

The chain combines TRBV14 with TRBJ2-1; D may match TRBD1 or TRBD2 (7 bases each). Germline V gene lookup returns CDR1 SGHDN and CDR2 FVKESK. V was shortened by 3 bases and J by 2 bases, with 14 bases between the two germline ends. The CDR3 is made up of 16 amino acids. CDR3 residues: CASSQTRGGTYNEQFF. The CDR3, as DNA: TGTGCCAGCAGCCAGACCAGGGGGGGTACCTACAATGAGCAGTTCTTC.

The rearrangement uses TRBV15 and TRBJ2-1, with 8 bases that match TRBD1. J was trimmed by 4 bases and V by 0 bases; bases with no gene match: 14. The CDR3 is 19 residues long. Germline assignment: CDR1 LNHNV and CDR2 YYDKDF (reference sequence). The CDR3 reads CATSRDPLIARGLYNEQFF. The CDR3 nucleotides are TGTGCCACCAGCAGAGATCCGTTGATTGCCAGGGGGCTGTACAATGAGCAGTTCTTC.

The V call is TRBV4-3, the J call TRBJ2-1; 13 positions agree with TRBD2. J was trimmed by 9 bases and V by 4 bases; bases with no gene match: 9. Per germline, CDR1 LGHNA and CDR2 YSLEER. CDR3 length equals 16 residues. In DNA, the CDR3 is TGCGCCAGCAGCCCTATACTAGCGGGAGGGCCGGGTGAGCAGTTCTTC. It codes for CASSPILAGGPGEQFF.

The chain carries TRBV9 and TRBJ2-7, with TRBD2 matching over 8 bases. After removal of 7 bases from V and 6 bases from J, the junction contained 9 bases not matched to a gene. The CDR3 has 13 residues. Germline CDR1 is SGDLS and CDR2 is YYNGEE. CDR3 in DNA: TGTGCCAGCGGAAAGCGGGAGTCGGGCGAGCAGTACTTC. Its translation: CASGKRESGEQYF.

This chain links TRBV19 with TRBJ2-7; no clear D gene. Germline values: CDR1 LNHDA, CDR2 SQIVND (reference sequence). The V and J ends lost 4 bases and 4 bases respectively, with 11 bases between them. The CDR3 has 13 amino acids. CDR3 DNA sequence: TGTGCCAGTAGTAGGATGCTAGGGTACGAGCAGTACTTC. This encodes CASSRMLGYEQYF.

The chain joins TRBV19 to TRBJ2-3; maybe TRBD2 (5 bases). V gave up 5 bases and J gave up 6 bases, with 9 bases separating them. This CDR3 has 12 residues. Germline lookup yields CDR1 LNHDA and CDR2 SQIVND (reference sequence). CDR3 nucleotides: TGTGCCAGTAGTCCCCGGAGGGATACGCAGTATTTT. Its protein product is CASSPRRDTQYF. Full variable domain (remainder filled in from reference TRBV19 and TRBJ2-3): DGGITQSPKYLFRKEGQNVTLSCEQNLNHDAMYWYRQDPGQGLRLIYYSQIVNDFQKGDIAEGYSVSREKKESFPLTVTSAQKNPTAFYLCASSPRRDTQYFGPGTRLTVL.

The CDR3 DNA reads as TGTGCCAGCAGCTTAAGGCAGGGGTGGCACGAGCAGTACTTC. As protein: CASSLRQGWHEQYF. V is TRBV7-8 and J is TRBJ2-7; TRBD1 is a possible D gene (6 bases). The germline CDR1 and CDR2 sequences are SGHVS and FQNEAQ. This CDR3 is built from 14 residues. V was shortened by 2 bases and J by 5 bases, with 13 bases between the two germline ends.

The chain employs TRBV7-9 and TRBJ2-6, with D possibly being TRBD1 (5 bases). This CDR3 has 19 amino acids. Germline CDR1 reads SEHNR; CDR2 reads FQNEAQ (reference sequence). V lost 0 bases to trimming and J lost 0 bases, with 15 bases between them. As DNA, the CDR3 is TGTGCCAGCAGCTTAGCGCCCGGCAGGGCCTCCTCTGGGGCCAACGTCCTGACTTTC. It encodes CASSLAPGRASSGANVLTF.

The chain links TRBV7-9 to TRBJ1-1; D unclear. The CDR3 loop spans 14 amino acids. V shed 5 bases and J shed 5 bases, with 15 bases lying between them. Germline loops: CDR1 SEHNR, CDR2 FQNEAQ (reference sequence). The CDR3 reads CASSPPGLGTEAFF. As DNA, the CDR3 is TGTGCCAGCAGCCCCCCGGGGTTGGGGACTGAAGCTTTCTTT. Full variable domain (missing parts from reference TRBV7-9 and TRBJ1-1): DTGVSQNPRHKITKRGQNVTFRCDPISEHNRLYWYRQTLGQGPEFLTYFQNEAQLEKSRLLSDRFSAERPKGSFSTLEIQRTEQGDSAMYLCASSPPGLGTEAFFGQGTRLTVV.

The gene calls are TRBV7-6 and TRBJ2-6; TRBD2 might be the D (5 bases). The CDR3 extends over 16 amino acids. Trimming pared 0 bases from V and 0 bases from J, leaving 6 bases between. Germline V gene lookup returns CDR1 SGHVS and CDR2 FNYEAQ. This CDR3 reads CASSLAAGSGANVLTF. In DNA form, the CDR3 reads TGTGCCAGCAGCTTAGCCGCGGGCTCTGGGGCCAACGTCCTGACTTTC.

This chain links TRBV11-3 with TRBJ1-4; the match to TRBD1 covers 7 bases. Per the germline V gene, CDR1 is SGHNT and CDR2 is YENEEA. The CDR3 contains 15 residues. V was pared by 5 bases and J by 7 bases, with 10 bases of the junction left unmatched. CDR3 sequence reads: CASSPVGTDLEKLFF. The CDR3 DNA reads as TGTGCCAGCAGCCCAGTGGGGACAGACCTTGAAAAACTGTTTTTT.

This clone was found once. The chain has TRBV7-3 and TRBJ2-1; 11 nucleotides align to TRBD2. CDR1 and CDR2 from the germline V gene are SGHTA and FQGTGA. The CDR3 totals 19 residues. Trimming removed 7 bases from V and 0 bases from J; junction bases left unmatched: 14. CDR3 amino acids: CASTGFWTSGPSSYNEQFF. The DNA of the CDR3 is TGTGCCAGCACTGGATTTTGGACTAGCGGGCCAAGCTCCTACAATGAGCAGTTCTTC. Using reference TRBV7-3 and TRBJ2-1 for the parts outside the CDR3, the full variable domain is GAGVSQTPSNKVTEKGKYVELRCDPISGHTALYWYRQSLGQGPEFLIYFQGTGAADDSGLPNDRFFAVRPEGSVSTLKIQRTERGDSAVYLCASTGFWTSGPSSYNEQFFGPGTRLTVL.

The chain recombines TRBV20-1 with TRBJ2-3, with D uncertain. Germline CDR1 reads DFQATT; CDR2 reads SNEGSKA (reference sequence). The CDR3 extends over 13 amino acids. The V end was cut by 3 bases, the J end by 6 bases, with 13 bases between. The CDR3 sequence is CSASRRIGDTQYF. In nucleotides, the CDR3 is TGCAGTGCTAGTCGGCGAATTGGGGATACGCAGTATTTT.

V is TRBV4-2 and J is TRBJ1-6; D gene ambiguous. The V end was cut by 0 bases, the J end by 10 bases, with 13 bases between. The CDR3 length is 15 residues. CDR1 LGHNA and CDR2 YNFKEQ come from the germline V gene. The CDR3 loop is CASSQDGLRGSPLHF. DNA for the CDR3: TGTGCCAGCAGCCAAGATGGCTTACGAGGGTCACCCCTCCACTTT.

V and J are TRBV7-2 and TRBJ2-1; TRBD2 aligns across 8 bases. The CDR3 has 15 amino acids. The V gene's germline CDR1 is SGHTA and CDR2 FQGNSA. Trimming cost V 2 bases and J 6 bases; bases outside gene matches: 6. The CDR3 coding sequence is TGTGCCAGCAGCTTAAGGAGCGGGAGTAGCAATGAGCAGTTCTTC. Translated: CASSLRSGSSNEQFF.

This chain joins TRBV18 and TRBJ2-7; 11 bases are shared with TRBD2. Germline loops: CDR1 KGHSH, CDR2 LQKENI. This CDR3 is 15 amino acids long. Germline trimming cut 3 bases from V and 0 bases from J; bases unmatched to any gene: 1. The CDR3 loop reads CASSPGLADSYEQYF. DNA for the CDR3: TGTGCCAGCTCACCGGGACTAGCGGACTCCTACGAGCAGTACTTC.

V and J are TRBV12-3 or TRBV12-4 and TRBJ1-2; D may be TRBD1 (5 bases). The ends were cut back, 5 bases at V and 2 bases at J, with 9 bases in the middle. This CDR3 is built from 13 residues. The CDR3 reads CASSPGGNYGYTF. Here the CDR3 DNA reads TGTGCCAGCAGTCCCGGGGGGAACTATGGCTACACCTTC.

This clone was seen a single time. The chain couples TRBV6-6 to TRBJ2-5; 13 nucleotides agree with TRBD2. CDR1 and CDR2 (germline): MNHNY, SVGAGI (reference sequence). V dropped 5 bases and J dropped 1; count of bases not matched to a gene: 4. The CDR3 is 16 residues long. CDR3 amino acids: CASSRLAGGAQETQYF. CDR3 nucleotides: TGTGCCAGCAGTCGACTAGCGGGAGGAGCCCAAGAGACCCAGTACTTC.